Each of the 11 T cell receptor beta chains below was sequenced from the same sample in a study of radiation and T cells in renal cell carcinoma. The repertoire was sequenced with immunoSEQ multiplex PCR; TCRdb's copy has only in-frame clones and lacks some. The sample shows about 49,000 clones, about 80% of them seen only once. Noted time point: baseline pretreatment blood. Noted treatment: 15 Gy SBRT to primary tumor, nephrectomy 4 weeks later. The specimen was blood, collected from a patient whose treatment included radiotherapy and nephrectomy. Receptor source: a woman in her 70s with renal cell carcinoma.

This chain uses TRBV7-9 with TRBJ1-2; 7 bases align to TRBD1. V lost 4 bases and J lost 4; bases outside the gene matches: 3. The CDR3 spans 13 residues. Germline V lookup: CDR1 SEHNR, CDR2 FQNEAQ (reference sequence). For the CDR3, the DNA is TGTGCCAGCAGCTCGACAGGGATCTATGGCTACACCTTC. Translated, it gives CASSSTGIYGYTF.

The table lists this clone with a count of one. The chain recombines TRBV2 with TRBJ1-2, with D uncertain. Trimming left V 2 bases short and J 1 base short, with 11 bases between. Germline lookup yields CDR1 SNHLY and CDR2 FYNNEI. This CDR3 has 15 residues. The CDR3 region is CASSELRPLNYGYTF. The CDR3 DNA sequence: TGTGCCAGCAGTGAATTACGGCCGCTTAACTATGGCTACACCTTC.

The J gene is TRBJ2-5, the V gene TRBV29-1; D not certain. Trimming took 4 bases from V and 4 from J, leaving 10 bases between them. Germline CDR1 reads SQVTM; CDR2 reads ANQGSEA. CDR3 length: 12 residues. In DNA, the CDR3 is TGCAGCGTTGTAATGTTTGGAGAGACCCAGTACTTC. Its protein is CSVVMFGETQYF.

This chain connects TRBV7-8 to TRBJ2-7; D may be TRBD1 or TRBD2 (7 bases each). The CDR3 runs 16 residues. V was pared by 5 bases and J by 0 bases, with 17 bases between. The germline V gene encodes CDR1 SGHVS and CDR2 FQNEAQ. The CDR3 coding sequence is TGTGCCAGCAGCCCAGGGGGGGTACGGGGCTCCTACGAGCAGTACTTC. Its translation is CASSPGGVRGSYEQYF.

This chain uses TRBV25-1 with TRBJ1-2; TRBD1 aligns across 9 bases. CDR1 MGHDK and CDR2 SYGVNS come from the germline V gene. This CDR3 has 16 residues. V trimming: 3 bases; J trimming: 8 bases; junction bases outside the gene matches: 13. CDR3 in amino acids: CASSDFLSGQGSGYTF. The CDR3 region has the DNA TGTGCCAGCAGTGATTTCCTGAGCGGACAGGGGAGCGGCTACACCTTC.

In nucleotides, the CDR3 is TGTGCCAGCAGCCTGCGGACAGCCACTGCAACTAATGAAAAACTGTTTTTT. It yields the protein CASSLRTATATNEKLFF. The V and J genes are TRBV7-6 and TRBJ1-4, with D possibly TRBD1 on 6 matching bases. V shed 5 bases and J shed 0 bases, with 16 bases lying between them. The CDR3 contains 17 residues. Germline V gene data show CDR1 as SGHVS and CDR2 as FNYEAQ.

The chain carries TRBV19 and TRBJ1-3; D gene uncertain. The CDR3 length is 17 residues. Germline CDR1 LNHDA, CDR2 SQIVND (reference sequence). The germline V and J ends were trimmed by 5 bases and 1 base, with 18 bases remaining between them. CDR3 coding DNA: TGTGCCAGTAGTGGAAGTCGGAGCCGATCTTCTGGAAACACCATATATTTT. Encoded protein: CASSGSRSRSSGNTIYF.

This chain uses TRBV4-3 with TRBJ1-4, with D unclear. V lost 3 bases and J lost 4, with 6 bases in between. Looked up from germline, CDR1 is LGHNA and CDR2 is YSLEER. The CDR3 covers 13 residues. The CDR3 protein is CASSQGFNEKLFF. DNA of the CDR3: TGCGCCAGCAGCCAGGGCTTTAATGAAAAACTGTTTTTT.

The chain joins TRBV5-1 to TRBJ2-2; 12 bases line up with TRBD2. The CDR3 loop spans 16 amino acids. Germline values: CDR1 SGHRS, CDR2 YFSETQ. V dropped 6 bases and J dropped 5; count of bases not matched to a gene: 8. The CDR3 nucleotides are TGCGCCAGCACTTCGGGGACTAGCGGGCGGACCGGGGAGCTGTTTTTT. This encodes CASTSGTSGRTGELFF. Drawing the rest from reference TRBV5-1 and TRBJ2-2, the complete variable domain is KAGVTQTPRYLIKTRGQQVTLSCSPISGHRSVSWYQQTPGQGLQFLFEYFSETQRNKGNFPGRFSGRQFSNSRSEMNVSTLELGDSALYLCASTSGTSGRTGELFFGEGSRLTVL.

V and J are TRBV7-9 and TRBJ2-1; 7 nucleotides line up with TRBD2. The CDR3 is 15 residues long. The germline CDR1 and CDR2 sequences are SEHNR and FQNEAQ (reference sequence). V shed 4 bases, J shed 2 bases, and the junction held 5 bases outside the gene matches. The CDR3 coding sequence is TGTGCCAGCAGCTCAGGACTAGGAACCTACAATGAGCAGTTCTTC. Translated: CASSSGLGTYNEQFF.

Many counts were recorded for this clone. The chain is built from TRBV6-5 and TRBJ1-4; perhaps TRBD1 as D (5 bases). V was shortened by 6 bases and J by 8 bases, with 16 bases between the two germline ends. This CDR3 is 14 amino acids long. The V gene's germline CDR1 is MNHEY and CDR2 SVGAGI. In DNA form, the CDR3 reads TGTGCCAGCAGACCGTCCCGGGACGGGGAAAAACTGTTTTTT. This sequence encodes CASRPSRDGEKLFF.